This T cell receptor beta chain appears in the sequencing data of a study of T cells in Graves' hyperthyroidism and ophthalmopathy. This clonotype was recorded many times. TCR beta CDR3 sequences were amplified from RNA transcripts. During a first-round RT-PCR of the TCR CDR3, the HTBI primer set was used. TCRdb redid the calling of the multiplex PCR reads with MiXCR, one entry per CDR3 protein. The table records roughly 740,000 distinct CDR3 sequences, 16% of them present only once. Trimming removed 0 bases from V and 0 bases from J, with 11 bases in between. The V gene's germline CDR1 is MNHEY and CDR2 SVGAGI. This CDR3 contains 17 residues. Hyperthyroidism had been newly diagnosed in patients aged 18 to 65, and its duration was under 2 months. Cells are PBMCs isolated from more than 8.5 ml of fresh blood.

V gene TRBV6-5 combines with J gene TRBJ2-2; no firm D call. The sequencing sample was made of blood. The sequence was obtained from a man aged 18 to 29 with Graves' hyperthyroidism. The CDR3 here is CASSYSGTRPNTGELFF. CDR3 DNA sequence: TGTGCCAGCAGTTACTCGGGTACCCGACCGAACACCGGGGAGCTGTTTTTT.